What follows are 10 T cell receptor beta chains derived from one specimen sequenced in a study of OX40 agonist ivuxolimab in advanced cancers. Profiling relied on immunoSEQ multiplex PCR, and the TCRdb table lists in-frame clones only, not all of them. The data contain about 26,000 clones, approximately 85% of them seen just once; the ten biggest clones take up 34%. Sequenced material: CD4+ or CD8+ T cells sorted from blood, taken in a trial of the OX40 agonist ivuxolimab. Receptors originate from an adult with an advanced solid tumor such as melanoma, head and neck, liver or kidney cancer.

The CDR3 nucleotides read TGTGCCAGCAGTCCCCTTTACGAGCAGTACTTC. It is translated as CASSPLYEQYF. The chain links TRBV6-5 to TRBJ2-7; the D is unclear. V was trimmed by 5 bases and J by 4 bases, leaving 6 bases between them. The CDR3 length is 11 residues. Per the germline V gene, CDR1 is MNHEY and CDR2 is SVGAGI.

This clone occurred a few times. The J gene is TRBJ2-5, the V gene TRBV4-3, with D possibly TRBD2 on 5 matching bases. This CDR3 has 15 amino acids. Trimming left V 0 bases short and J 1 base short, with 9 bases between. Germline V CDR1 and CDR2: LGHNA, YSLEER. CDR3 in DNA: TGCGCCAGCAGCCAAGAACGAGGGTTCCAAGAGACCCAGTACTTC. Its protein product is CASSQERGFQETQYF.

CDR3 DNA sequence: TGTGCCAGCAGCCCGCCACCCTCTTACGAGCAGTACTTC. Translation: CASSPPPSYEQYF. The gene calls are TRBV7-9 and TRBJ2-7; D gene ambiguous. Germline V gene data show CDR1 as SEHNR and CDR2 as FQNEAQ (reference sequence). The CDR3 covers 13 residues. V shed 5 bases and J shed 4 bases, with 12 bases lying between them.

The V gene is TRBV19, the J gene TRBJ2-5; the match to TRBD1 covers 7 bases. The CDR3 contains 15 residues. V was clipped by 3 bases and J by 1 base; unmatched bases: 5. From germline, CDR1 is LNHDA and CDR2 SQIVND (reference sequence). The CDR3 nucleotides are TGTGCCAGTAGTATTACAGGGGTTTTCCAAGAGACCCAGTACTTC. As protein: CASSITGVFQETQYF.

The V call is TRBV4-2, the J call TRBJ2-1; D is perhaps TRBD1 (6 bases). V lost 1 base and J 9 bases, leaving 19 bases between the germline ends. This CDR3 comprises 16 residues. Germline V gives CDR1 LGHNA, CDR2 YNFKEQ. CDR3 in amino acids: CASSQVGGITMGEQFF. In DNA form, the CDR3 reads TGTGCCAGCAGCCAAGTAGGGGGTATAACAATGGGTGAGCAGTTCTTC.

The rearrangement uses TRBV19 and TRBJ2-3, with unresolved D. Looked up from germline, CDR1 is LNHDA and CDR2 is SQIVND (reference sequence). Trimming removed 7 bases from V and 4 bases from J, with 15 bases in between. The CDR3 loop spans 14 amino acids. Here the CDR3 reads CASNVAGPSDTQYF. In nucleotides, the CDR3 is TGTGCCAGTAATGTCGCAGGCCCCTCAGATACGCAGTATTTT.

The J gene is TRBJ2-2, the V gene TRBV19; possible D gene TRBD1, 5 bases. V lost 1 base, J lost 2 bases, and 8 bases lay in between. From germline, CDR1 is LNHDA and CDR2 SQIVND (reference sequence). The CDR3 contains 15 residues. The CDR3 spells CASSIAQGNTGELFF. In DNA, the CDR3 is TGTGCCAGTAGTATAGCGCAGGGAAACACCGGGGAGCTGTTTTTT.

The chain is built from TRBV9 and TRBJ2-2, with D tentatively TRBD1 (6 bases). The CDR3 is 15 amino acids. Germline V gene lookup returns CDR1 SGDLS and CDR2 YYNGEE. Trimming removed 0 bases at V and 6 bases at J, with 12 bases between. The CDR3 loop is CASSVADRSAGELFF. Here the CDR3 DNA reads TGTGCCAGCAGCGTAGCAGACAGGTCCGCCGGGGAGCTGTTTTTT. Supplemented by reference TRBV9 and TRBJ2-2, the full variable domain reads DSGVTQTPKHLITATGQRVTLRCSPRSGDLSVYWYQQSLDQGLQFLIQYYNGEERAKGNILERFSAQQFPDLHSELNLSSLELGDSALYFCASSVADRSAGELFFGEGSRLTVL.

The chain links TRBV19 to TRBJ1-2; 7 bases agree with TRBD1. Germline-derived CDR1 and CDR2 are LNHDA and SQIVND (reference sequence). Trimming cost V 5 bases and J 0 bases; bases outside gene matches: 6. The CDR3 is 15 amino acids. CDR3: CASSPRTGPNYGYTF. CDR3 DNA sequence: TGTGCCAGTAGTCCCCGGACAGGTCCTAACTATGGCTACACCTTC.

The chain has TRBV28 and TRBJ2-1, with 7 bases identical to TRBD2. V shed 8 bases and J 8 bases; nucleotides not matched to a gene: 9. This CDR3 is 13 amino acids long. CDR1 is MDHEN and CDR2 is SYDVKM in the germline V gene. The CDR3 DNA sequence: TGTGCCAGCCGGGACTACACGGTCGATGAGCAGTTCTTC. Residues: CASRDYTVDEQFF.